Below, one T cell receptor beta chain is given with its context. Clones were read by immunoSEQ multiplex PCR, and TCRdb kept only the in-frame ones, dropping some. The table has about 50,000 clones, around 80% seen once. The sample comes from a study of T cell responses to AZD1222 COVID-19 vaccine. The specimen was peripheral blood, collected on day 0 of AZD1222 vaccination. The origin of this receptor is an adult in good health.

The CDR3 sequence is CASSLGGQVNTEAFF. CDR3 DNA sequence: TGTGCCAGCAGCTTAGGAGGGCAGGTGAACACTGAAGCTTTCTTT. The J gene is TRBJ1-1, the V gene TRBV7-9; D uncertain. The CDR3 spans 15 residues. Germline CDR1 SEHNR, CDR2 FQNEAQ (reference sequence). Trimming cost V 1 base and J 0 bases, with 9 bases left between them.